This T cell receptor beta chain was found in a study of blood T cell repertoires in COVID-19. Study in general: Sites in the United States, Italy and Spain provided acute and convalescent COVID-19 samples. The cDNA or gDNA used as material had been derived from T cells, B-cell-depleted T cells, or PBMCs.

In the authors' methods: Estimated nucleated cell counts came from reference gene primer amplification. Clones were sequenced by immunoSEQ multiplex PCR, and TCRdb holds only the in-frame ones, with some missing. V and J calls and clone size are as listed in that table; D and trimming were resolved from the DNA. The repertoire holds 200,000 to 250,000 clones, approximately 83% seen once, with 2.3% in the top ten. The CDR3 is 19 residues long. V shed 4 bases, J shed 0 bases, and the junction held 13 bases outside the gene matches. The germline CDR1 and CDR2 sequences are SGHVS and FQNEAQ. The chain joins TRBV7-8 to TRBJ1-5; the match to TRBD1 covers 9 bases. The clonotype was recovered from a woman aged 55 to 70 with acute or convalescent COVID-19. The sample comprised peripheral blood. The CDR3 reads CASSSSDRGKHYSNQPQHF. DNA of the CDR3: TGTGCCAGCAGCTCTTCGGACAGGGGCAAGCATTATAGCAATCAGCCCCAGCATTTT.